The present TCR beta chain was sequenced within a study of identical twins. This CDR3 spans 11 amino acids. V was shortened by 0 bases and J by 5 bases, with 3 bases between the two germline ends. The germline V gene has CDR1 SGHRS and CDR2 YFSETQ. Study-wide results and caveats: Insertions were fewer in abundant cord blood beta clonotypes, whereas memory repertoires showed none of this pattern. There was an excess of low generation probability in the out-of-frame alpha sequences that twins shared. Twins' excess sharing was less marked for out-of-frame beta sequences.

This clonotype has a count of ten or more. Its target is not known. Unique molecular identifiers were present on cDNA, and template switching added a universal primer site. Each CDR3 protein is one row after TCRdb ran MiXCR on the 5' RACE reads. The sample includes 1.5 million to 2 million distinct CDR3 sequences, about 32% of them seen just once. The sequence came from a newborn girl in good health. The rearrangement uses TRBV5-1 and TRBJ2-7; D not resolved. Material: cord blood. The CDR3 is CASSLDNEQYF. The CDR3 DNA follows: TGCGCCAGCAGCTTGGACAACGAGCAGTACTTC.